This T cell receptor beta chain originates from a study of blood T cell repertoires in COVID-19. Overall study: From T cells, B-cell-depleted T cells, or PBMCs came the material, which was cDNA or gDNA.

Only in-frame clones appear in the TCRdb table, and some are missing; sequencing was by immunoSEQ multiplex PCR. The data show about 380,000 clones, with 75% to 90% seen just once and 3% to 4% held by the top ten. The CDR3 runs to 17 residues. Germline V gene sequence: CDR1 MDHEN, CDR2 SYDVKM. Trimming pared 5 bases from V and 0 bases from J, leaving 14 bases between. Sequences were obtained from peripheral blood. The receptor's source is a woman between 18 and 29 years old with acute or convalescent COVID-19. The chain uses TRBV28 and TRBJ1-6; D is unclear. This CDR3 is CASSGWRRSSYNSPLHF. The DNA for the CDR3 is TGTGCCAGCAGTGGTTGGCGGAGGAGCTCCTATAATTCACCCCTCCACTTT.